These 5 T cell receptor beta chains share one sample of origin, sequenced in a study of shared clonotypes between healthy human individuals. The repertoire was sequenced with immunoSEQ multiplex PCR; TCRdb's copy has only in-frame clones and lacks some. This table holds hundreds of thousands of clones, approximately 74% found once. Sequenced input: memory CD4+ T cells sorted from blood. Described subset: CD45RA-negative fraction. Source of these receptors: a woman in her twenties or thirties in good health.

The chain uses TRBV4-1 and TRBJ1-1; D is unclear. CDR1 is MGHRA, CDR2 YSYEKL, per germline. CDR3 length: 14 residues. The V end lost 4 bases, the J end lost 5 bases, and 14 bases lay between the germline ends. The CDR3 DNA reads TGCGCCAGCAGCCCCGGGTTTTGGCGGACTGAAGCTTTCTTT. Protein sequence: CASSPGFWRTEAFF.

The rearrangement joins TRBV27 to TRBJ1-5; a possible D gene is TRBD1 (6 bases). The ends were cut back, 6 bases at V and 7 bases at J, with 19 bases in the middle. Germline V lookup: CDR1 MNHEY, CDR2 SMNVEV (reference sequence). The CDR3 is 15 amino acids. CDR3 sequence reads: CASRPRRGVRQPQHF. The CDR3 DNA reads as TGTGCCAGCAGACCGCGCAGGGGAGTACGGCAGCCCCAGCATTTT.

This clone was observed a handful of times. The same CDR3 can be traced to other DNA sequences in this sample. V and J are TRBV7-2 and TRBJ1-5; perhaps TRBD1 as D (6 bases). V gave up 5 bases and J gave up 4 bases, with 12 bases separating them. The germline V gene has CDR1 SGHTA and CDR2 FQGNSA. The CDR3 extends over 14 amino acids. The CDR3 is CASSLEGGNQPQHF. CDR3 bases: TGTGCCAGCAGCCTAGAAGGGGGGAATCAGCCCCAGCATTTT.

V usage is TRBV6-5 and J usage is TRBJ1-2; D not certain. CDR3 length: 12 residues. V was shortened by 2 bases and J by 3 bases, with 4 bases between the two germline ends. Per the germline V gene, CDR1 is MNHEY and CDR2 is SVGAGI. CDR3: CASSYGDYGYTF. CDR3 coding DNA: TGTGCCAGCAGTTACGGGGACTATGGCTACACCTTC.

For this clone: Distinct nucleotide sequences in the sample also encode this CDR3. The gene calls are TRBV29-1 and TRBJ2-7; D remains unclear. V was shortened by 4 bases and J by 4 bases, with 8 bases between the two germline ends. The germline gives CDR1 SQVTM, CDR2 ANQGSEA. This CDR3 region has 11 residues. The CDR3 coding sequence is TGCAGCGTTGGGACGGGTTACGAGCAGTACTTC. It codes for CSVGTGYEQYF.